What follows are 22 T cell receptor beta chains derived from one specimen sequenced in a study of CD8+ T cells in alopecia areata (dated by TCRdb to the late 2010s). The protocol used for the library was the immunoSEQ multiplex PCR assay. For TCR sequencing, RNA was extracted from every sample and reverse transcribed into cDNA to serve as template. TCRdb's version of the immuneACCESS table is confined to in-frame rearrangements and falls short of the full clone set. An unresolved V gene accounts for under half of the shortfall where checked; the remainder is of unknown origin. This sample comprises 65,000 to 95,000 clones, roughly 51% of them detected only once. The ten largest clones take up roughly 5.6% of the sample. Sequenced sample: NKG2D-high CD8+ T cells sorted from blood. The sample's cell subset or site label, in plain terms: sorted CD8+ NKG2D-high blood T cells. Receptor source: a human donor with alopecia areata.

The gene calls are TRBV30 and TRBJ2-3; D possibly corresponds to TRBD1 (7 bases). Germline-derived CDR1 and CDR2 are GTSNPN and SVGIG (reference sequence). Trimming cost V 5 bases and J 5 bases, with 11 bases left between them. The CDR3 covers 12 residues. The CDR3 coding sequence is TGTGCCTGGTGCCAGGGGGGAGATACGCAGTATTTT. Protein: CAWCQGGDTQYF.

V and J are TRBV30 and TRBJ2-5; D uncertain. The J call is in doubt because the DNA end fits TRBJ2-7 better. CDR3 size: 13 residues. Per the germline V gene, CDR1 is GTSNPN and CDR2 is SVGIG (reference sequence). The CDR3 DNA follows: TGTGCCTGGAGTCCCGTGGGGACCTACGAGCAGTACTTC. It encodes CAWSPVGTYEQYF.

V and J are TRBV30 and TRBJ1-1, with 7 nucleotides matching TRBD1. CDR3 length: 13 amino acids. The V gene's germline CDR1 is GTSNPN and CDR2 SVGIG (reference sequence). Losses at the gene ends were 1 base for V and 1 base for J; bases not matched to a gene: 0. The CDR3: CAWSAGGNTEAFF. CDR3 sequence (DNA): TGTGCCTGGAGTGCAGGGGGGAACACTGAAGCTTTCTTT.

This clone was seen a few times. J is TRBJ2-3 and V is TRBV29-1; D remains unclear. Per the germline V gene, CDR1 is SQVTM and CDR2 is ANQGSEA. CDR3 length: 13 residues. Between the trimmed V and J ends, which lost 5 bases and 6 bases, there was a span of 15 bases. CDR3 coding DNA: TGCAGCGTTCTGAAGGGTACCGCCGATACGCAGTATTTT. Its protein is CSVLKGTADTQYF.

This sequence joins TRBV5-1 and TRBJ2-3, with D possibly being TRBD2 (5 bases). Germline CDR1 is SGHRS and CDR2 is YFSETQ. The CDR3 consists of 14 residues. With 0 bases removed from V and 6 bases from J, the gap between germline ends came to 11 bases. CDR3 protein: CASSLESGYDTQYF. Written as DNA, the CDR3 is TGCGCCAGCAGCTTGGAATCGGGATACGATACGCAGTATTTT.

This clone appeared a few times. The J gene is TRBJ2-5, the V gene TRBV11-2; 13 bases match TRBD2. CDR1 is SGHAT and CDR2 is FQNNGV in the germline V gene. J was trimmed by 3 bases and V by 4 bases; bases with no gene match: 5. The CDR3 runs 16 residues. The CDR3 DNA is TGTGCCAGCAGCTCGGGACTAGCGGGGAGAAAAGAGACCCAGTACTTC. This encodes CASSSGLAGRKETQYF.

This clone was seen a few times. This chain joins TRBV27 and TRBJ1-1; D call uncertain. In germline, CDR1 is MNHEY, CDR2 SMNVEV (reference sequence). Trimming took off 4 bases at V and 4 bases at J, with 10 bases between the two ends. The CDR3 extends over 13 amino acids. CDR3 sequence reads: CASSWGFGTEAFF. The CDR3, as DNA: TGTGCCAGCAGTTGGGGTTTTGGCACTGAAGCTTTCTTT.

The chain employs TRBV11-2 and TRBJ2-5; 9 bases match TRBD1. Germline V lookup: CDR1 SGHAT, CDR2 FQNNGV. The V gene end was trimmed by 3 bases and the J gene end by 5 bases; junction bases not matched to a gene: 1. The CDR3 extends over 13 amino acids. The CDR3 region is CASSFGQGETQYF. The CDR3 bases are TGTGCCAGCAGCTTCGGACAGGGGGAGACCCAGTACTTC.

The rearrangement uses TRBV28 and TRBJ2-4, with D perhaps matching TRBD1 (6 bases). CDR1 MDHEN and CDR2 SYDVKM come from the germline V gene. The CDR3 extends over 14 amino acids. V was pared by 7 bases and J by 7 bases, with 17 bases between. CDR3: CASTAARGYNIQYF. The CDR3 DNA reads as TGTGCCAGCACCGCCGCCAGGGGATACAACATTCAGTACTTC.

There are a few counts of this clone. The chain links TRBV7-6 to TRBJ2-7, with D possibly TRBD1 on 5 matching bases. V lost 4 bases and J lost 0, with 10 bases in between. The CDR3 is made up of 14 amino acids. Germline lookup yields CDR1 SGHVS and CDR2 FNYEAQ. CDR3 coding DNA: TGTGCCAGCAGCTACCAGGGTCCCTCCTACGAGCAGTACTTC. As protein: CASSYQGPSYEQYF.

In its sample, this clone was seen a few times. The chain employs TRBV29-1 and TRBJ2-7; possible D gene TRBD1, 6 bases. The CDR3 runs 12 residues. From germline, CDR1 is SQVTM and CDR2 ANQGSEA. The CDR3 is CPQGTGPYEQYF. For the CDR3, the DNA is TGCCCGCAGGGGACCGGACCCTACGAGCAGTACTTC.

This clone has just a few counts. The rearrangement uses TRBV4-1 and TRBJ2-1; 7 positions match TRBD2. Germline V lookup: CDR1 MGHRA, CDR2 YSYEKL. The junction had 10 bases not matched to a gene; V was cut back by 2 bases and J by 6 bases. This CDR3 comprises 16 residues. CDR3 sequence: CASSQSPTGGLNEQFF. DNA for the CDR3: TGCGCCAGCAGCCAATCTCCTACGGGAGGTCTCAATGAGCAGTTCTTC.

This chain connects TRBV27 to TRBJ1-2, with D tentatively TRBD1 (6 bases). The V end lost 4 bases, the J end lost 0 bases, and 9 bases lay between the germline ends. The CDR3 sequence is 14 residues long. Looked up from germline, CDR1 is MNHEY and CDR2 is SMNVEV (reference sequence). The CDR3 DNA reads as TGTGCCAGCAGTTATGGGACAACTAACTATGGCTACACCTTC. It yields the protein CASSYGTTNYGYTF.

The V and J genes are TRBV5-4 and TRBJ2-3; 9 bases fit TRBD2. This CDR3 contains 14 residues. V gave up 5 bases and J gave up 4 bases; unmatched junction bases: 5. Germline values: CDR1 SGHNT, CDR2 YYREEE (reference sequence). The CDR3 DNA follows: TGTGCCAGCAGGATAGCGGGAGTCTCAGATACGCAGTATTTT. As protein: CASRIAGVSDTQYF.

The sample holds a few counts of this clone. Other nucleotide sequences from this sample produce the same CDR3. CDR3 coding DNA: TGTGCCTGGGCTGGTGACTCCTACGAGCAGTACTTC. This sequence encodes CAWAGDSYEQYF. This chain links TRBV30 with TRBJ2-7; D is unresolved. Per the germline V gene, CDR1 is GTSNPN and CDR2 is SVGIG (reference sequence). The length of the CDR3 is 12 residues. V was pared by 5 bases and J by 0 bases, with 8 bases between.

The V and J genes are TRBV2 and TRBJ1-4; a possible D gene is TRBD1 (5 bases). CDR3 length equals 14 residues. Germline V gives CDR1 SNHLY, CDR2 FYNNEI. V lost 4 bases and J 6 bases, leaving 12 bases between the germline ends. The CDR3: CASSAGELDEKLFF. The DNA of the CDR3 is TGTGCCAGCAGTGCGGGGGAATTAGATGAAAAACTGTTTTTT.

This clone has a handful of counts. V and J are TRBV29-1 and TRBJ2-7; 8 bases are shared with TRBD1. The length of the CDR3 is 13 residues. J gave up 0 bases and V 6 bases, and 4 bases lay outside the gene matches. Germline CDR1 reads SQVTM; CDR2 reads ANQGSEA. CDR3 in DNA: TGCAGCGTAAATACAGGGGGCTCCTACGAGCAGTACTTC. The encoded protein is CSVNTGGSYEQYF.

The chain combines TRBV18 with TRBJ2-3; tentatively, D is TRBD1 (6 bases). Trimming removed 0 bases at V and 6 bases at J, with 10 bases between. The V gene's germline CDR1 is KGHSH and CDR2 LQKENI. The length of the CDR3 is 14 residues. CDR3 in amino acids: CASSPPGAPDTQYF. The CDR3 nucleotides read TGTGCCAGCTCACCACCGGGGGCCCCGGATACGCAGTATTTT.

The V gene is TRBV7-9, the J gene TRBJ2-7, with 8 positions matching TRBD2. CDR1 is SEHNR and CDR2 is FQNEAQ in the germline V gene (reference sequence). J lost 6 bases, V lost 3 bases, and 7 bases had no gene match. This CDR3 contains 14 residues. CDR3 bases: TGTGCCAGCAGCTTCGGGACTAGTTCACGCGAGCAGTACTTC. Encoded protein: CASSFGTSSREQYF.

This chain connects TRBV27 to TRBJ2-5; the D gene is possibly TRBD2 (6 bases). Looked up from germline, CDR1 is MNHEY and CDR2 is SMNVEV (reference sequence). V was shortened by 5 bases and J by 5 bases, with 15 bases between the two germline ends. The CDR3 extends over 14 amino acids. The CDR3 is CASSPRLVPETQYF. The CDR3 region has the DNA TGTGCCAGCAGTCCCCGACTAGTTCCTGAGACCCAGTACTTC.

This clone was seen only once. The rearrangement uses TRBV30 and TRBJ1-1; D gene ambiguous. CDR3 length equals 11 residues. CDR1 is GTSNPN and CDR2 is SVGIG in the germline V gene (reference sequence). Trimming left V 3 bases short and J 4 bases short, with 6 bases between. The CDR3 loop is CAWSTVTEAFF. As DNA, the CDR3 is TGTGCCTGGAGCACTGTCACTGAAGCTTTCTTT.

CDR3 sequence reads: CASRDRGLGQYF. CDR3 in DNA: TGTGCCAGCAGGGACAGGGGCCTCGGCCAGTACTTC. This chain connects TRBV27 to TRBJ2-7, with 9 nucleotides matching TRBD1. The V gene end was trimmed by 6 bases and the J gene end by 10 bases; junction bases not matched to a gene: 7. The germline gives CDR1 MNHEY, CDR2 SMNVEV (reference sequence). This CDR3 has 12 residues.